This T cell receptor beta chain was profiled in a study of cytomegalovirus exposure and HLA in healthy donors (dated by TCRdb to the late 2010s). For context, the study as a whole: According to an earlier analysis of 587 of the donors, about 190 million T cells yielded 117 million unique TCR beta sequences and 276 Gb of sequence data. All discovery cohort repertoires had been generated using a single sequencing platform. In a later analysis, previously published TCR beta repertoires from hundreds of donors were re-analyzed and high-resolution HLA genotyping was added so that TCR occurrence patterns could be studied. Among over 350 genotyped donors of the cohort, an average of 235,054 unique TCR beta nucleotide sequences were sequenced per donor, around 18% of them non-productive. Rather than using new phenotypic data, the later analysis identified candidate immune exposures from TCR beta sequences and from how often those sequences occurred across donors. Class I and class II HLA loci were covered by the typing at four-digit resolution. The genetic ancestry cluster associated with self-reported Caucasian donors included 81% of the roughly 410 genotyped donors. The study used immunosequencing to profile the T cell repertoires of several hundred subjects and linked those repertoires to cytomegalovirus serostatus. Because of strong linkage in the cohort, a handful of DR-DQ haplotypes were treated as single units for association and clustering. An earlier analysis of roughly 580 of the donors used high-throughput TCR beta sequencing to judge whether each TCR beta V gene segment behaved as functional or pseudogenic. To predict cytomegalovirus infection status, the study brought together high-throughput TCR immunosequencing, statistical association of individual TCRs with disease status, and machine learning. A separate validation cohort of roughly 130 different subjects was used in addition to the roughly 640-subject first cohort. Typing coverage differed by locus: A, B, C, DRB1 and DQB1 were typed in roughly 629-630 donors, DQA1 in about 560, DPA1 in 600 to 610, and DPB1 in just under 490. A later genetic analysis took genome-wide SNP genotypes for about 65% of the 666 donors and used that subset as a discovery cohort. Donor age, sex, ethnicity and CMV serostatus were compiled together with the repertoire data. The aim of the study was to test whether cataloging public T cell receptors could identify signatures of past pathogen exposure. About 300 gigabases of sequencing data and 70 million to 95 million unique TCR sequences made up an early release that covered approximately 620 HLA-typed donors.

The cohort was made up of around 720 healthy bone marrow donors. All cohort members were sampled while nominally healthy, although unrecorded immune exposures were likely present. The donor was CMV seronegative and belonged to the group of 352 seronegative cohort members. A peripheral blood sample was collected from each donor, and TCR beta sequencing was performed on peripheral blood mononuclear cells. Genomic DNA extraction from the blood cell samples was performed with the Qiagen DNeasy Blood Extraction Kit. Library preparation was by the immunoSEQ multiplex PCR assay. For the multiplex PCR, a mixture combining 60 forward primers for TCR Vbeta segments and 13 reverse primers for TCR Jbeta segments was used. The CDR3 region of rearranged TCR beta genes was amplified from genomic DNA with a multiplex PCR assay. The amplified TCR beta libraries were sequenced on the Illumina HiSeq System as 87-base-pair reads. As for the authors' bioinformatics: Across the 600 to 700 repertoires, a later analysis counted 75 million to 90 million unique TCR beta chains, about 10 million of which were shared by at least two donors. Raw reads were error-corrected and collapsed into unique sequences by a nearest-neighbor algorithm in which closely related sequences were merged to remove PCR and sequencing errors. CDR3 sequences were aligned to IMGT reference sequences to assign V, D and J gene segments. For a sequence to be retained, a match of at least six nucleotides to both a V gene segment and a J gene segment was required. A rearrangement was called productive if the CDR3 had no stop codons and remained in frame with V and J, and every other rearrangement was called non-productive. CDR3 was defined according to IMGT convention as the region running from the second conserved V-encoded cysteine to the conserved J-encoded phenylalanine. The earlier analysis of about 610 of the donors excluded sequences that lacked an unambiguous match to a single V gene segment. An earlier analysis of approximately 590 of the donors classified V segments as functional when productive rearrangements were above 56.7% and as segregating when the standard deviation between donors was above 5%. To diagnose cytomegalovirus status from the catalog of TCR beta chain sequences, a statistical classification framework was built. A later analysis assigned V and J genes by comparing TCR nucleotide sequences with IMGT/GENE-DB human TR gene sequences. Using the TCRdist pipeline, a later analysis assigned CDR3 sequences along with most-parsimonious VDJ recombination scenarios. In a later analysis, each TCR beta chain was defined by its CDR3 amino acid sequence together with its V-gene family, and reads lacking a unique V-gene family were excluded. To address suspected cross-contamination and a sequencing artifact, a later analysis removed roughly 580 highly shared, low-generation-probability nucleotide sequences. For each public chain, a later analysis derived a clonal expansion index from normalized ranks of inferred template counts within each repertoire. A later analysis computed generation probabilities with a VDJ recombination model fitted to out-of-frame rearrangements, and checked the results against IGoR. In a later analysis, hypergeometric tests were used to score TCR-TCR, TCR-HLA and TCR-CMV co-occurrence, with a repertoire-size bias correction applied to TCR pairs. In a later analysis, false discovery rates were estimated by permuting HLA or CMV assignments 20 times. In a later analysis, co-occurring TCRs were grouped with DBSCAN, and TCRdist sequence similarity was added when clustering was performed within HLA-allele-positive subsets. Repertoires with fewer than 30,000 or more than 120,000 public chains were left out of co-occurrence clustering, as were four to six repertoires with anomalous nucleotide sharing. Held by TCRdb, this immuneACCESS table contains in-frame sequences only and omits some clones. Under half of the omission traces to an unresolved V gene where checked; the cause of the rest is unknown. V, J and clone size reflect that table, while D and trimming were determined from the DNA. Across this sample there are approximately 290,000 clones, with 80% seen only once. The ten largest account for about 0.3% of the sample.

CDR1 SEHNR and CDR2 FQNEAQ were looked up in the germline V gene (reference sequence). After removal of 3 bases from V and 1 base from J, the junction retains 4 bases not matched to a gene. The CDR3 goes from the cysteine to the phenylalanine over 15 residues. The CDR3 DNA has 45 bases and is translated from base 1. Paper-wide results and their limitations: A total of 150 or so TCR beta chains were listed by the study as associated with cytomegalovirus. In a later analysis, around 17,000 TCR beta sequences were associated with specific HLA alleles at a false discovery rate of 0.05. While some public TCRs were present in many individuals, most TCR sequences turned up only very rarely across donors. According to the authors, the approach could potentially be generalized to other disease states and immunological phenotypes. Some 16 rarely observed V segments, including chromosome 9 orphons, were excluded from the earlier analysis of some 590 of the donors because counts were too low. A group of highly shared sequence variants was considered likely to be a technical artifact of the sequencing pipeline. This cohort had only TCR beta chains sequenced, and the lack of alpha or paired-chain data limited which features could be detected. Because some donors lacked HLA typing at each locus, the association tests relied only on the typed subset. An earlier analysis of around 600 of the donors showed that most TCR beta V segments appeared in productive rearrangements either about 87% or about 30% of the time, which broadly matched IMGT annotations. Because the 87-base-pair reads could not distinguish some IMGT-functional V segments, including TRBV6-2 and TRBV6-3, those segments were excluded. A further reported finding was that TCR beta sequences accurately predicted the HLA-A and HLA-B alleles for most subjects in the first cohort. In a later analysis, TCR association rates were found to vary across HLA loci, with the most associated TCRs seen for DRB1 alleles and the fewest for HLA-C alleles. Several of the top co-occurrence clusters appeared to be linked to parvovirus B19, influenza, CMV and Epstein-Barr virus, according to a later analysis. CMV serostatus was the only immune exposure information available for the cohort. Compared with the 666-donor mean, donors in an Asian-associated ancestry cluster had fewer N-insertions in productive TCRs, according to a later genetic analysis. Roughly uniform sequencing depth across donors was assumed in presence/absence analyses, although this assumption may not hold. A later genetic analysis associated a missense DCLRE1C variant with V-gene and J-gene trimming of TCR beta chains, and an independent cohort replicated the association. In a later analysis, HLA-associated TCR beta chains were found to be more clonally expanded and to have lower generation probabilities than equally common non-associated chains. In vitro tests confirmed that a few of the cytomegalovirus-associated TCR beta chains recognize cytomegalovirus antigens. The classifier was reported to diagnose cytomegalovirus status with high specificity and sensitivity in both the original and validation cohorts. Correlated functional status among segregating V segments might be attributable to linkage disequilibrium, but an unknown experimental factor could not be ruled out. Assigning TCR associations to individual alleles was difficult when HLA alleles, especially DR and DQ, strongly co-occurred. In a later analysis, most CMV-associated TCR beta chains were found to appear HLA-restricted, with HLA associations seemingly driven largely by CMV exposure.

With respect to this clone: This receptor's antigen is unknown. There are no base qualities to consult, and no much larger clone falls within one base.

Sequencing input: PBMCs. Here the chain combines TRBV7-9 and TRBJ1-1; 8 junctional bases match TRBD1. The TCR was taken from a girl aged 2 to 9 in good health and CMV-seronegative. In nucleotides, the sequence is TGTGCCAGCAGCTTCGGACAGGGACCGAACACTGAAGCTTTCTTT. This yields the protein CASSFGQGPNTEAFF.